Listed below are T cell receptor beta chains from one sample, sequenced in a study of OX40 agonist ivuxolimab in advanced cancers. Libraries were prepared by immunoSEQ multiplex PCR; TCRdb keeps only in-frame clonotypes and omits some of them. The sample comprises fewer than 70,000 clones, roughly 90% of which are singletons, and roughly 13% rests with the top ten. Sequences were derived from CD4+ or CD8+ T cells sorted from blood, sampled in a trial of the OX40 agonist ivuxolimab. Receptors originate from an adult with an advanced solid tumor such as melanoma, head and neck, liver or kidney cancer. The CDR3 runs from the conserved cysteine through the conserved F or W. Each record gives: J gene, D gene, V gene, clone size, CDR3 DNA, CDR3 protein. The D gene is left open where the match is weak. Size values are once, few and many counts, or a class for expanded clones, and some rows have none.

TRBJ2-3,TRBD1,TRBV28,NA,TGTGCCAGCAGTCCTATGTTTGGGACAGGGAGTAGTGGCACAGATACGCAGTATTTT,CASSPMFGTGSSGTDTQYF
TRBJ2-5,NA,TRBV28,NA,TGTGCCAGCAGTTCCCTAGGGGTGGAAGAGACCCAGTACTTC,CASSSLGVEETQYF
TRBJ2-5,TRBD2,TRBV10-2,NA,TGCGCCAGCACTATGGGACTAGCGGGAGGGGGGTACCAAGAGACCCAGTACTTC,CASTMGLAGGGYQETQYF
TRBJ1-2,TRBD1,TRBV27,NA,TGTGCCAGCAGTTTTGCCCGGGACAGCAGGGTTCGGGGCTACACCTTC,CASSFARDSRVRGYTF
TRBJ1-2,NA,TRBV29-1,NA,TGCAGCGTTGAAGATATGGGCTACACCTTC,CSVEDMGYTF
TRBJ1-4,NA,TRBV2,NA,TGTGCCAGCGGGAGGGGTAATCTCAGGGCAAAACTGTTTTTT,CASGRGNLRAKLFF
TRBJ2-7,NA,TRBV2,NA,TGTGCCAGCAGTGTGGGGGAAGACGAGCAGTACTTC,CASSVGEDEQYF
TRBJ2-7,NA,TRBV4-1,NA,TGCGCCAGCAGCCAAGAAGGTGGAGGCAGCCTATCCTACGAGCAGTACTTC,CASSQEGGGSLSYEQYF
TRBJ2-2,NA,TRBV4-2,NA,TGTGCCAGCAGCCAAGGCGCGACGGGAGTAGAGACCGGGGAGCTGTTTTTT,CASSQGATGVETGELFF
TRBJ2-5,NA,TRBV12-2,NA,TGTGCAAGTCGCACCCCGGGACTCCAAAGTGTACAAGAGACCCAGTACTTC,CASRTPGLQSVQETQYF
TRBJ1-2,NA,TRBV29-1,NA,TGCAGCGTTGAAGACGGATATGGCTACACCTTC,CSVEDGYGYTF
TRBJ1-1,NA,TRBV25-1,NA,TGTGCCAGCAGCCTCGCAGGGTCTGTTGAAGCTTTCTTT,CASSLAGSVEAFF
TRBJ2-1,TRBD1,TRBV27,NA,TGTGCCAGCAGTGGGACAGGGGGTCAGCAGTTCTTC,CASSGTGGQQFF
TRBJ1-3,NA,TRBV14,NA,TGTGCCAGCAGCCAAGGGCTCTCTGGAAACACCATATATTTT,CASSQGLSGNTIYF
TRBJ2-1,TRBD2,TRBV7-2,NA,TGTGCCAGCAGCTGGGATAGCGGGAGTTGGGACAATGAGCAGTTCTTC,CASSWDSGSWDNEQFF
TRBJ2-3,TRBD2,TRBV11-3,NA,TGTGCCAGCAGCCCAAGACTAGCGGGAGCTACAGATACGCAGTATTTT,CASSPRLAGATDTQYF
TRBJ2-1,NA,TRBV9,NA,TGTGCCAGCAGCGTAGAAGGCTCTTTTAGCTCCTACAATGAGCAGTTCTTC,CASSVEGSFSSYNEQFF
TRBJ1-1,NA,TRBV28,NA,TGTGCCAGCAGTTCTACCTACCGGGGGGAAGCTTTCTTT,CASSSTYRGEAFF
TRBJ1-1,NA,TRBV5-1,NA,TGCGCCAGCAGCCCCCGGCCGGGCGAAGCTTTCTTT,CASSPRPGEAFF
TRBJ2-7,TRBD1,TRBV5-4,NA,TGTGCCAGCAGCTTGGGACAGGGGGCCGAGCAGTACTTC,CASSLGQGAEQYF
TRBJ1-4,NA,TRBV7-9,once,TGTGCCAGCAGCTTAGTTGCTAATGAAAAACTGTTTTTT,CASSLVANEKLFF
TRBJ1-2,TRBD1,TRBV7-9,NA,TGTGCCAGCAGCGCCACGAGGCAGGGACAGGGGAAACTCTACGGCTACACCTTC,CASSATRQGQGKLYGYTF
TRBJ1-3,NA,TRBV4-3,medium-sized,TGCGCCAGCAGCCCAGACAGGACTTCGAGCTCTGGAAACACCATATATTTT,CASSPDRTSSSGNTIYF
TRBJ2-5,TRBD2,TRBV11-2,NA,TGTGCCAGCAGCTTAGAGGGAAGTTACTGGGGGGGACAAGAGACCCAGTACTTC,CASSLEGSYWGGQETQYF
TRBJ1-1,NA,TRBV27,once,TGTGCCAGCAGTCCGTCAGTGAACACTGAAGCTTTCTTT,CASSPSVNTEAFF
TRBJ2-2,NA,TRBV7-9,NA,TGTGCCAGCAGCTCCAGACAGGACAAGAACACCGGGGAGCTGTTTTTT,CASSSRQDKNTGELFF
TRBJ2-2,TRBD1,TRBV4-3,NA,TGCGCCAGCAGCCAAGGGACAGGGGGCGCAGCCGGGGAGCTGTTTTTT,CASSQGTGGAAGELFF
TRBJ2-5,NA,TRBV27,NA,TGTGCCAGCAGTCCCAGGGGAGGTCAAGAGACCCAGTACTTC,CASSPRGGQETQYF
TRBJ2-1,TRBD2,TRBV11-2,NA,TGTGCCAGCAGCGTTAGCGGGCAGAGCTCCTACAATGAGCAGTTCTTC,CASSVSGQSSYNEQFF
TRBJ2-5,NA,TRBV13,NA,TGTGCCAGCAGCTCTCCGGGAAGTGAGACCCAGTACTTC,CASSSPGSETQYF
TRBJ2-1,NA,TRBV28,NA,TGTGCCAGCAGTTCCAAATGGACCAGCTACAATGAGCAGTTCTTC,CASSSKWTSYNEQFF
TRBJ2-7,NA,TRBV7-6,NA,TGTGCCAGCAGCTTGGACTGGGGCCCCTACGAGCAGTACTTC,CASSLDWGPYEQYF
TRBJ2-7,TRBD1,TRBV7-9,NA,TGTGCCAGCAGCTTAAGGACAGGGATAATCTACGAGCAGTACTTC,CASSLRTGIIYEQYF
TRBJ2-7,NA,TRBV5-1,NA,TGCGCCAGCAGCTTGGAGGACAGCTACGAGCAGTACTTC,CASSLEDSYEQYF
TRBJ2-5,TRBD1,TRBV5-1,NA,TGCGCCAGCAGCTTGGTGGACAGGGCGAGAGAGACCCAGTACTTC,CASSLVDRARETQYF
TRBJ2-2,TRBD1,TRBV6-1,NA,TGTGCCAGCAGTGAAGGGACAGGTTACACCGGGGAGCTGTTTTTT,CASSEGTGYTGELFF
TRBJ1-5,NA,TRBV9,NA,TGTGCCAGCAGCGTAGGCGGGGGTCAGCCCCAGCATTTT,CASSVGGGQPQHF
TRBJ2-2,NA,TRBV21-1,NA,TGTGCCAGCAGCAAACGGTTCCCACAGTACACCGGGGAGCTGTTTTTT,CASSKRFPQYTGELFF
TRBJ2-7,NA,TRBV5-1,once,TGCGCCAGCAGCTCCGGGGAGGGGGCCTACGAGCAGTACTTC,CASSSGEGAYEQYF
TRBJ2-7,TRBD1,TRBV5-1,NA,TGCGCCAGCAGCTTGGAGGGACAGGGTACCGAGCAGTACTTC,CASSLEGQGTEQYF
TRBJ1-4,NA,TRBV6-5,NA,TGTGCCAGCAGTTACTCTGGCGAAAAACTGTTTTTT,CASSYSGEKLFF
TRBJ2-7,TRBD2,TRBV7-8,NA,TGTGCCAGCAGCTTAAATGGGTTAGCGGGAAACTACGAGCAGTACTTC,CASSLNGLAGNYEQYF
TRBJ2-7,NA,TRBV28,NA,TGTGCCAGCAGTTTATACTACTACGAGCAGTACTTC,CASSLYYYEQYF
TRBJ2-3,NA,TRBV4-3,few,TGCGCCAGCAGCCACAGGGGCTACATCACAGATACGCAGTATTTT,CASSHRGYITDTQYF
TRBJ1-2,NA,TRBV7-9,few,TGTGCCAGCAGCCCCGACGGGACTCACTATGGCTACACCTTC,CASSPDGTHYGYTF
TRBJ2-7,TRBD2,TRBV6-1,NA,TGTGCCAGCAGCTCATCGGGGGGTTGGTACGAGCAGTACTTC,CASSSSGGWYEQYF
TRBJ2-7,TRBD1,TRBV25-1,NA,TGTGCCAGCAGTGAACCCGACAGGGCCTACGAGCAGTACTTC,CASSEPDRAYEQYF
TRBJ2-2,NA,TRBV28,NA,TGTGCCAGCAGGAGGGGGGAGCTGTTTTTT,CASRRGELFF
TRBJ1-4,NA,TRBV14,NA,TGTGCCAGCAGCCATTCTTCAGGGTCTGAAAAACTGTTTTTT,CASSHSSGSEKLFF
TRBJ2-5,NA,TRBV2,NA,TGTGCCAGCAGAGAGGGAGGTGGTCTTGGGACCCAGTACTTC,CASREGGGLGTQYF
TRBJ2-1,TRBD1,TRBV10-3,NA,TGTGCCATCAGTGAGTCAGGGACAGGGGGCAGCAATGAGCAGTTCTTC,CAISESGTGGSNEQFF
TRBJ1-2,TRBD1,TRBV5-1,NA,TGCGCCAGCAGCTTGGGCAGACAGGGGGTGCCCTATGGCTACACCTTC,CASSLGRQGVPYGYTF